This T cell receptor beta chain was recorded in a study of blood T cell repertoires in COVID-19 (dated by TCRdb to about 2020). Describing the broader study: Collaborator samples came from the United States, Italy and Spain and covered acute and convalescent phases of COVID-19. The material from the prospective study consisted of cDNA or gDNA derived from T cells, B-cell-depleted T cells, or PBMCs. Deeply sampled blood TCRbeta repertoires from subjects exposed to, actively infected with, or recovered from COVID-19 were included in the dataset. The repertoires were released in a freely available public database intended as a resource for research on the immune response to SARS-CoV-2. The samples were drawn from two sources: the first 160 participants of the ongoing ImmuneRACE study, and 1,000 to 1,500 subjects contributed by 6 global collaborators. The sample metadata nearly always contained a de-identified subject ID, COVID-19 status, age in years and sex. Where available, HLA class I and class II types were obtained from metadata supplied by the sample provider rather than from assay-based typing.

TCRbeta CDR3 regions were amplified from genomic DNA by means of the immunoSEQ Assay, a bias-controlled multiplex PCR. The original pipeline was this. The number of nucleated cells in each sample was estimated by amplification of reference gene primers within the assay. To quantify the absolute abundance of each unique TCRbeta CDR3 rearrangement, sequence reads were collapsed and filtered. For each sample, productive Simpson clonality was calculated as the square root of Simpson's diversity index over productive rearrangements. What TCRdb holds here is the immuneACCESS table cut down to in-frame rearrangements. Part of the clones is not present; checked against another copy, under half of the missing clones reflect an unresolved V gene, and the others are unexplained. The DNA was the basis for D and trimming; V, J and clone size are from that table. This sample lists hundreds of thousands of clones; 85% were detected once. The ten largest clones capture 5.1% of the sample.

General conclusions and limits of the study: How much clinical and demographic metadata was included differed by source and by participant, and the metadata was provided uncurated.

One collaborating source in Seattle enrolled patients while the patients were actively infected and followed the patients over time throughout the course of disease. Collaborating institutions collected whole blood in K2EDTA tubes following their own protocols. Collaborator samples were shipped for TCRbeta analysis as frozen whole blood, isolated PBMCs, or DNA extracted from either sample type. Comment on this clone: Its antigen remains undetermined. No qualities accompany the bases; no much larger clone lies one base away.

Specimen: peripheral blood. The sequence was collected from a man aged 50-59 years with COVID-19, enrolled during active disease.

The CDR3 region: CASSFTDTEAFF. The sequenced DNA: TGTGCCAGCAGCTTCACGGACACTGAAGCTTTCTTT. The V and J genes are TRBV7-9 and TRBJ1-1; no D gene is confidently identified. The V and J ends are trimmed by 3 bases and 3 bases, leaving 5 bases between them. Inclusive of the bounding cysteine and phenylalanine, the CDR3 is 12 residues long. The sequence is cut down to CDR3 DNA, 36 bases in frame from base 1. The germline V gene (reference sequence) gives CDR1 as SEHNR and CDR2 as FQNEAQ.